This entry features one T cell receptor beta chain sequence. Sequencing was performed with immunoSEQ multiplex PCR; in TCRdb, only in-frame clones are kept and a portion is missing. The repertoire holds 100,000 to 150,000 clones, with about 91% as singletons. Germline CDR1 is MDHEN and CDR2 is SYDVKM. This CDR3 has 12 residues. The ends were cut back, 7 bases at V and 6 bases at J, with 12 bases in the middle. This specimen belongs to a study of cytomegalovirus exposure and HLA in healthy donors. V usage is TRBV28 and J usage is TRBJ1-2; unclear D gene. Input material: PBMCs. The sequence was collected from a woman younger than 30 in good health and CMV-seronegative. The CDR3 region is CASIEPGDGYTF. Written as DNA, the CDR3 is TGTGCCAGCATCGAGCCGGGAGATGGCTACACCTTC.